This TCR beta chain was retrieved from a study of blood T cell repertoires in COVID-19 (dated by TCRdb to the early 2020s). In the study overall: Samples from collaborators originated in the United States, Italy and Spain and spanned both the acute and convalescent phases of COVID-19. The prospective study material was composed of cDNA or gDNA derived from T cells, B-cell-depleted T cells, or PBMCs. Subjects who had been exposed to COVID-19, were actively infected with it, or had recovered from it provided the deeply sampled blood TCRbeta repertoires that made up the dataset. The repertoires were made available in a free public database intended to serve as a resource for research on the immune response to SARS-CoV-2. The samples were drawn from the first 160 participants of the ongoing ImmuneRACE study and from some 1,300 subjects provided by 6 global collaborators. Sample metadata almost always included a de-identified subject ID, COVID-19 status, age in years and sex. Where available, HLA class I and class II types were taken from metadata supplied by the sample provider and were not determined by assay-based typing.

With regard to this clone: Its cognate antigen has yet to be identified. Base qualities are missing; no much larger clone stands one base away.

TCRbeta CDR3 regions were amplified from genomic DNA by means of the immunoSEQ Assay, a bias-controlled multiplex PCR. The published analysis was carried out like this. Nucleated cell counts per sample were estimated from amplification of reference gene primers within the assay. To quantify the absolute abundance of each unique TCRbeta CDR3 rearrangement, sequence reads were collapsed and filtered. For each sample, productive Simpson clonality was calculated as the square root of Simpson's diversity index across productive rearrangements. Sourced from immuneACCESS, this table was stored by TCRdb with only in-frame sequences that have V and J called. A share of the clones is absent; for the studies checked, an unresolved V gene accounts for under half, and the remainder has no known explanation. The V and J calls and clone size come from that table; D and trimming were worked out from the DNA. This sample gives approximately 220,000 clones in total; 80% to 90% of them show up just once. Around 0.72% of the sample comes from the top ten.

The collaborating institutions used their own protocols to collect whole blood in K2EDTA tubes. Collaborator samples were shipped for TCRbeta analysis as frozen whole blood, isolated PBMCs, or DNA extracted from either sample type. CDR3 length: 14 amino acids, cysteine to phenylalanine. The DNA shown is the 42-base CDR3, in frame from base 1. Germline trimming amounts to 4 bases on V and 8 bases on J, with 7 as the count of junction bases outside the gene matches. Sequences SGHKS (CDR1) and YYEKEE (CDR2) are obtained from the germline V gene (reference sequence). Study-wide findings and limitations: The amount of clinical and demographic metadata varied by source and participant and was provided uncurated.

The specimen was peripheral blood. Recombination joined TRBV5-5 with TRBJ1-4, with 8 central nucleotides matching TRBD1. The receptor's source is a middle-aged man with acute or convalescent COVID-19. Read as DNA, the sequence is TGTGCCAGCAGCGTGGGACAGGACTTCGAAAAACTGTTTTTT. Its translation is CASSVGQDFEKLFF.